This is a list of T cell receptor beta chains from one sample in a study of T and B cells in COVID-19 patients. MiXCR, run by TCRdb on the multiplex PCR reads, gives a single entry per CDR3 protein. The sample holds 9,900 or so distinct CDR3 sequences, approximately 31% seen once. Sequencing was performed on blood. Source of these receptors: a human donor with active COVID-19. Both conserved end residues are part of each CDR3. D genes are given only for firm matches. Expanded clones get a size class; other rows say once, few or many, or leave the size out.

CDR3 protein	CDR3 DNA	J gene	clone size	V gene	D gene
CASSEAGGAQYF	TGTGCCAGCAGTGAGGCCGGCGGGGCCCAGTACTTC	TRBJ2-5	medium-sized	TRBV6-1	-
CSVHNWDIGVTGPNNEQFF	TGCAGCGTACATAATTGGGACATTGGGGTCACAGGCCCTAACAATGAGCAGTTCTTC	TRBJ2-1	medium-sized	TRBV29-1	-
CASSGYEQYF	TGTGCCAGCAGCGGCTACGAGCAGTACTTC	TRBJ2-7	-	TRBV5-8	-
CASSWTGGGRTDTQYF	TGCGCCAGCAGCTGGACAGGGGGAGGGAGAACAGATACGCAGTATTTT	TRBJ2-3	-	TRBV5-1	TRBD1
CASSSQGLAKDEQYF	TGTGCCAGCAGCTCCCAGGGACTAGCGAAAGACGAGCAGTACTTC	TRBJ2-7	few	TRBV5-6	TRBD2
CASRDSGQETQYF	TGCGCCAGCCGGGACTCTGGTCAAGAGACCCAGTACTTC	TRBJ2-5	-	TRBV5-1	-
CASSPRKDWSSGNTIYF	TGTGCCAGCTCACCTCGCAAAGACTGGAGCTCTGGAAACACCATATATTTT	TRBJ1-3	-	TRBV18	-
CASRPDRAEQFF	TGTGCCAGCAGACCGGACAGGGCTGAGCAGTTCTTC	TRBJ2-1	medium-sized	TRBV12-3/TRBV12-4	TRBD1
CAWSQENRESYNEQFF	TGTGCCTGGAGCCAAGAAAACAGGGAGAGTTACAATGAGCAGTTCTTC	TRBJ2-1	medium-sized	TRBV30	-
CASSFRLVEQFF	TGTGCCAGCAGTTTCCGACTGGTGGAGCAGTTCTTC	TRBJ2-1	-	TRBV28	-
CASSLRAPQETQYF	TGTGCCAGCAGTCTCCGGGCCCCTCAAGAGACCCAGTACTTC	TRBJ2-5	-	TRBV6-2/TRBV6-3	-
CASTRQAEAFF	TGTGCCAGCACTCGACAGGCTGAAGCTTTCTTT	TRBJ1-1	-	TRBV28	-
CAWRPTGGGKAKNIQYF	TGTGCCTGGAGGCCCACAGGGGGCGGAAAGGCCAAAAACATTCAGTACTTC	TRBJ2-4	-	TRBV30	TRBD1
CASSPATGGAGNSPLHF	TGTGCCAGCTCACCCGCGACAGGGGGCGCGGGTAATTCACCCCTCCACTTT	TRBJ1-6	few	TRBV18	TRBD1
CASSLQSANTGELFF	TGTGCCAGCAGTCTCCAGAGCGCGAACACCGGGGAGCTGTTTTTT	TRBJ2-2	-	TRBV6-2/TRBV6-3	-
CASSPRDSEKLFF	TGTGCCAGCAGTCCCCGGGACTCTGAAAAACTGTTTTTT	TRBJ1-4	-	TRBV12-3/TRBV12-4	-
CASTGTGWGYTF	TGTGCCAGTACCGGGACAGGGTGGGGCTACACCTTC	TRBJ1-2	-	TRBV19	TRBD1
CASSTSQGAGNSPLHF	TGTGCCAGCAGCACCTCACAGGGGGCTGGTAATTCACCCCTCCACTTT	TRBJ1-6	few	TRBV5-4	TRBD1
CASRNSRGTGELFF	TGTGCCAGCAGGAACTCCAGGGGAACCGGGGAGCTGTTTTTT	TRBJ2-2	medium-sized	TRBV5-4	-
CASSSPSTGSYEQYF	TGTGCCAGCAGTTCCCCCTCGACAGGGTCCTACGAGCAGTACTTC	TRBJ2-7	medium-sized	TRBV6-5	TRBD1
CASSLPGLAYNEQFF	TGCGCCAGCAGCTTACCTGGACTAGCCTACAATGAGCAGTTCTTC	TRBJ2-1	-	TRBV5-1	TRBD2
CATVGRGPTDTQYF	TGTGCCACAGTGGGTAGGGGTCCCACAGATACGCAGTATTTT	TRBJ2-3	-	TRBV24-1	-
CASSQGRGSSYEQYF	TGTGCCAGCAGCCAAGGGCGGGGGAGCTCCTACGAGCAGTACTTC	TRBJ2-7	few	TRBV7-2	TRBD2
CASSSTGTAIDTQYF	TGTGCCAGCAGCTCGACCGGGACAGCCATAGATACGCAGTATTTT	TRBJ2-3	-	TRBV5-6	TRBD1
CASSPDSISGNTIYF	TGTGCCAGCAGTCCGGACAGTATCTCTGGAAACACCATATATTTT	TRBJ1-3	-	TRBV6-5	-
CASSIDQVKVTEAFF	TGTGCCAGTAGTATAGATCAAGTGAAGGTCACTGAAGCTTTCTTT	TRBJ1-1	-	TRBV19	-
CASSLSRGRTDTQYF	TGTGCCAGCAGCTTAAGCAGGGGGCGAACAGATACGCAGTATTTT	TRBJ2-3	-	TRBV19	TRBD1
CASSPLPYSYNEQFF	TGTGCCAGCAGTCCTCTACCGTACTCCTACAATGAGCAGTTCTTC	TRBJ2-1	few	TRBV6-2/TRBV6-3	-
CASSTGELFF	TGTGCCAGTAGCACCGGGGAGCTGTTTTTT	TRBJ2-2	medium-sized	TRBV19	-
CASGGDYYNQPQHF	TGTGCCAGCGGCGGGGATTACTACAATCAGCCCCAGCATTTT	TRBJ1-5	-	TRBV6-1	-
CASSSRDGSTGELFF	TGTGCCAGTAGTAGCCGGGACGGGTCCACCGGGGAGCTGTTTTTT	TRBJ2-2	medium-sized	TRBV19	-
CSARERQPNTGELFF	TGCAGTGCTAGAGAGAGACAGCCGAACACCGGGGAGCTGTTTTTT	TRBJ2-2	-	TRBV20-1	-
CASRRTDNYGYTF	TGTGCCAGCAGAAGGACCGACAACTATGGCTACACCTTC	TRBJ1-2	-	TRBV6-1	-
CASSLEAGGTEAFF	TGTGCCAGCAGCTTAGAGGCGGGCGGCACTGAAGCTTTCTTT	TRBJ1-1	-	TRBV7-9	-
CASSARQPYDNQPQHF	TGTGCCAGCAGTGCTAGACAGCCTTATGACAATCAGCCCCAGCATTTT	TRBJ1-5	-	TRBV6-1	-
CASSLLARGEQFF	TGTGCCAGTAGCCTGTTGGCCCGGGGTGAGCAGTTCTTC	TRBJ2-1	medium-sized	TRBV19	-
CASSLALGRGLQETQYF	TGTGCCAGCAGCTTAGCGCTAGGGCGGGGACTCCAAGAGACCCAGTACTTC	TRBJ2-5	-	TRBV7-9	-
CSARSVAGSTDTQYF	TGCAGTGCTAGATCGGTCGCAGGGTCAACGGATACGCAGTATTTT	TRBJ2-3	few	TRBV20-1	-
CASSQWDRGQEKLFF	TGTGCCAGCAGCCAATGGGACAGGGGGCAGGAAAAACTGTTTTTT	TRBJ1-4	few	TRBV14	TRBD1
CSARTGSGNEQFF	TGCAGTGCTAGAACAGGGTCAGGAAATGAGCAGTTCTTC	TRBJ2-1	-	TRBV20-1	-
CASSEAVSRDRAREISGYTF	TGTGCCAGCAGTGAAGCCGTAAGCCGGGACAGGGCGCGCGAGATCTCCGGCTACACCTTC	TRBJ1-2	-	TRBV25-1	TRBD1
CASSDSPREGDTQYF	TGTGCCAGCAGTGACTCTCCCAGGGAGGGAGATACGCAGTATTTT	TRBJ2-3	-	TRBV6-4	TRBD2
CSAGGQGEDYNEKLFF	TGCAGTGCGGGTGGACAGGGGGAGGACTATAATGAAAAACTGTTTTTT	TRBJ1-4	-	TRBV20-1	TRBD1
CASSATSGGADTQYF	TGTGCCAGCAGCGCTACTAGCGGGGGCGCAGATACGCAGTATTTT	TRBJ2-3	-	TRBV7-6	TRBD2
CASSIDGQGQNQPQHF	TGTGCCAGTAGTATAGATGGGCAGGGCCAGAATCAGCCCCAGCATTTT	TRBJ1-5	once	TRBV19	-
CSARLKSSGNTIYF	TGCAGTGCTAGGCTTAAAAGCTCTGGAAACACCATATATTTT	TRBJ1-3	-	TRBV20-1	-
CAIIHRGGNSPLHF	TGTGCCATCATTCACAGGGGTGGGAATTCACCCCTCCACTTT	TRBJ1-6	few	TRBV5-5	TRBD1
CASSINPGGNQPQHF	TGTGCCAGTAGTATCAATCCAGGGGGCAATCAGCCCCAGCATTTT	TRBJ1-5	medium-sized	TRBV19	-
CASSIRDQPQHF	TGTGCCAGTAGTATAAGGGATCAGCCCCAGCATTTT	TRBJ1-5	few	TRBV19	-
CSVGGGVSNQPQHF	TGCAGCGTAGGCGGGGGGGTTAGCAATCAGCCCCAGCATTTT	TRBJ1-5	medium-sized	TRBV29-1	-
CASSESIPGSGQPQHF	TGTGCCAGCAGTGAATCAATACCGGGCTCAGGTCAGCCCCAGCATTTT	TRBJ1-5	-	TRBV6-1	-
CSAAPGGRTDTQYF	TGCAGCGCCGCGCCAGGGGGCAGGACAGATACGCAGTATTTT	TRBJ2-3	medium-sized	TRBV29-1	TRBD1
CAWSGLSGNTIYF	TGTGCCTGGAGCGGCCTGTCTGGAAACACCATATATTTT	TRBJ1-3	few	TRBV30	-
CASSYFPNSPLHF	TGTGCCAGCAGTTACTTTCCCAATTCACCCCTCCACTTT	TRBJ1-6	-	TRBV6-5	-